Below, 5 T cell receptor beta chains from the same sample are listed, as sequenced in a study of T cell responses to AZD1222 COVID-19 vaccine. TCRdb keeps only in-frame clones here, not all; method: immunoSEQ multiplex PCR. The sample shows about 140,000 clones, approximately 92% of them seen only once. The sequenced sample was peripheral blood, obtained on day 0 of AZD1222 vaccination. The receptors derive from an adult in good health.

This sequence joins TRBV6-1 and TRBJ1-2, with D hard to call. Germline CDR1 MNHNS, CDR2 SASEGT. The CDR3 totals 16 residues. The V and J ends lost 0 bases and 7 bases respectively, with 18 bases between them. The CDR3: CASSEAEGPAAGGYTF. CDR3 nucleotide sequence: TGTGCCAGCAGTGAAGCGGAGGGTCCGGCGGCGGGTGGCTACACCTTC.

This chain links TRBV9 with TRBJ1-2; D is undetermined. This CDR3 has 15 amino acids. The V and J ends lost 0 bases and 0 bases respectively, with 9 bases between them. CDR1 SGDLS and CDR2 YYNGEE come from the germline V gene. CDR3 amino acids: CASSVEGHANYGYTF. In DNA, the CDR3 is TGTGCCAGCAGCGTAGAAGGGCACGCTAACTATGGCTACACCTTC.

The chain employs TRBV30 and TRBJ2-7; 12 nucleotides agree with TRBD2. Germline V gene lookup returns CDR1 GTSNPN and CDR2 SVGIG (reference sequence). The V and J ends lost 3 bases and 1 base, in that order; junction bases with no gene match: 4. The CDR3 has 15 amino acids. CDR3: CAWRRLAGGSYEQYF. CDR3 coding DNA: TGTGCCTGGAGACGCCTAGCGGGAGGGTCCTACGAGCAGTACTTC.

This rearrangement joins TRBV28 to TRBJ2-7; TRBD2 agrees at 7 bases. CDR1 is MDHEN and CDR2 is SYDVKM in the germline V gene. The CDR3 consists of 18 residues. Trimming took 2 bases from V and 5 from J; bases not matched to a gene: 18. The DNA for the CDR3 is TGTGCCAGCAGTTTAAATCCATTAGTTAGGAGGGCGGGGGACGAGCAGTACTTC. As protein: CASSLNPLVRRAGDEQYF.

This clone was observed a handful of times. This chain joins TRBV6-5 and TRBJ2-7; 7 bases align to TRBD2. The CDR3 runs to 13 residues. V gave up 7 bases and J gave up 9 bases; unmatched junction bases: 12. Germline V gene lookup returns CDR1 MNHEY and CDR2 SVGAGI. CDR3: CASTSGMERGQYF. In DNA form, the CDR3 reads TGTGCCAGCACAAGCGGGATGGAACGAGGGCAGTACTTC.